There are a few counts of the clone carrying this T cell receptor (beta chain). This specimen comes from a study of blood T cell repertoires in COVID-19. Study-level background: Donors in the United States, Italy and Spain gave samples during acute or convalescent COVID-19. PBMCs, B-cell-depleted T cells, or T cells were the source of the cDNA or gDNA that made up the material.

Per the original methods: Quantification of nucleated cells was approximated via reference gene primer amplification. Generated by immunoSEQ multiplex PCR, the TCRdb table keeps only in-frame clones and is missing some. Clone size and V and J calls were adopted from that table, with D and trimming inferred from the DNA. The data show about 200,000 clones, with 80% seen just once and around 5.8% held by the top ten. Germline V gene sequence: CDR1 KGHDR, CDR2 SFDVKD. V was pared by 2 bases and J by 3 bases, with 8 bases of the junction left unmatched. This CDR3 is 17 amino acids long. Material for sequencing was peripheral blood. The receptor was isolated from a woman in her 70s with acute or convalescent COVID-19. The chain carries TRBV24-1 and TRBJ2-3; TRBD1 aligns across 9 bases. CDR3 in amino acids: CATSDSHRGRITDTQYF. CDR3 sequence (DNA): TGTGCCACCAGTGATTCACACAGGGGGCGCATTACAGATACGCAGTATTTT.